Listed below are T cell receptor beta chains from one sample, sequenced in a study of cytomegalovirus exposure and HLA in healthy donors. The method was immunoSEQ multiplex PCR; TCRdb's version includes in-frame clones alone and lacks a portion of them. The sample carries some 180,000 clones, around 75% recorded once. Sequencing was done on a sample of PBMCs. Every receptor here comes from a male donor in good health and CMV-seronegative. Each CDR3 is given with its conserved first and last residue. D genes are given only for firm matches. Size values are once, few and many counts, or a class for expanded clones, and some rows have none.

j_gene	abundance	v_gene	d_gene	CDR3aa	CDR3nt
TRBJ1-1	.	TRBV7-2	TRBD1	CASSSGQGNTEAFF	TGTGCCAGCAGCTCGGGACAGGGAAACACTGAAGCTTTCTTT
TRBJ2-3	.	TRBV30	TRBD1	CAWSLGQGNTDTQYF	TGTGCCTGGAGTCTGGGACAGGGAAACACAGATACGCAGTATTTT
TRBJ2-7	.	TRBV6-1	TRBD2	CASGGLAGGGEQYF	TGTGCCAGCGGAGGACTAGCGGGAGGAGGCGAGCAGTACTTC
TRBJ2-3	.	TRBV9	TRBD2	CASRAGGANTDTQYF	TGTGCCAGCAGAGCCGGGGGGGCCAACACAGATACGCAGTATTTT
TRBJ2-7	.	TRBV15	TRBD1	CATSGQLDRPFYEQYF	TGTGCCACCAGCGGGCAACTGGACAGGCCCTTCTACGAGCAGTACTTC
TRBJ2-1	once	TRBV4-1	TRBD1	CASSQAGQVYNEQFF	TGCGCCAGCAGCCAAGCGGGACAGGTGTACAATGAGCAGTTCTTC
TRBJ2-7	.	TRBV25-1	.	CASTPTDGPYEQYF	TGTGCCAGCACCCCGACAGATGGGCCCTACGAGCAGTACTTC
TRBJ1-1	.	TRBV2	.	CASSLQGTANTEAFF	TGTGCCAGCAGTCTGCAGGGGACGGCCAACACTGAAGCTTTCTTT
TRBJ2-3	.	TRBV19	TRBD2	CASSIALAADTQYF	TGTGCCAGTAGTATCGCTCTAGCGGCAGATACGCAGTATTTT
TRBJ1-1	.	TRBV30	.	CAWSVRGGLPFDEAFF	TGTGCCTGGAGTGTACGCGGGGGACTCCCATTCGATGAAGCTTTCTTT
TRBJ1-5	.	TRBV19	.	CASSTQWSGGNQPQHF	TGTGCCAGTAGTACCCAGTGGTCAGGGGGCAATCAGCCCCAGCATTTT
TRBJ2-1	.	TRBV27	.	CASSLYSYNEQFF	TGTGCCAGCAGTTTGTACTCCTACAATGAGCAGTTCTTC
TRBJ2-7	.	TRBV19	.	CASSIRTKPTYEQYF	TGTGCCAGTAGTATACGAACTAAACCAACCTACGAGCAGTACTTC
TRBJ1-1	few	TRBV5-1	.	CASSWRGGPNTEAFF	TGCGCCAGCAGCTGGCGGGGGGGGCCGAACACTGAAGCTTTCTTT
TRBJ1-1	.	TRBV6-5	TRBD1	CASSFSRDRLNTEAFF	TGTGCCAGCAGTTTCTCTCGGGACAGACTGAACACTGAAGCTTTCTTT
TRBJ1-5	.	TRBV30	.	CAWSPNEGQPQHF	TGTGCCTGGAGTCCTAACGAGGGACAGCCCCAGCATTTT
TRBJ1-1	once	TRBV10-2	.	CASSVSTVNTEAFF	TGCGCCAGCAGTGTAAGTACAGTGAACACTGAAGCTTTCTTT
TRBJ1-2	.	TRBV10-3	TRBD1	CAISRQGYGYTF	TGTGCCATCAGTAGACAGGGCTATGGCTACACCTTC
TRBJ1-5	.	TRBV6-6	.	CASRNPGAQRQPQHF	TGTGCCAGCCGTAACCCAGGGGCTCAGCGTCAGCCCCAGCATTTT
TRBJ2-1	.	TRBV5-4	.	CASSLRSSYNEQFF	TGTGCCAGCAGCCTGAGGAGCTCCTACAATGAGCAGTTCTTC
TRBJ1-6	.	TRBV30	.	CAWSVRSYNSPLHF	TGTGCCTGGAGTGTCCGCAGTTATAATTCACCCCTCCACTTT
TRBJ2-1	.	TRBV27	.	CASSYTEGNEQFF	TGTGCCAGCAGCTATACCGAGGGCAATGAGCAGTTCTTC
TRBJ2-3	.	TRBV6-5	.	CASIGSSTDTQYF	TGTGCCAGCATTGGTAGCAGCACAGATACGCAGTATTTT
TRBJ1-1	.	TRBV28	.	CASSRPQTEAFF	TGTGCCAGCAGCCGCCCTCAGACTGAAGCTTTCTTT
TRBJ2-7	.	TRBV28	TRBD1	CASSLGDRSSYEQYF	TGTGCCAGCAGTTTAGGGGACAGGTCGTCCTACGAGCAGTACTTC
TRBJ2-1	.	TRBV7-9	TRBD2	CASSFFGGVGEQFF	TGTGCCAGCAGCTTTTTCGGGGGGGTGGGTGAGCAGTTCTTC
TRBJ2-7	.	TRBV6-5	TRBD2	CASSYSLAGAYEQYF	TGTGCCAGCAGTTACTCCCTAGCGGGGGCCTACGAGCAGTACTTC
TRBJ2-7	.	TRBV27	.	CASSTKPSSYEQYF	TGTGCCAGCAGTACTAAACCCTCTTCCTACGAGCAGTACTTC
TRBJ2-1	.	TRBV19	TRBD2	CASSILAGVAEQFF	TGTGCCAGTAGTATATTAGCGGGAGTGGCTGAGCAGTTCTTC
TRBJ2-6	.	TRBV5-6	.	CASSSSSGANVLTF	TGTGCCAGCAGCTCGAGCTCTGGGGCCAACGTCCTGACTTTC
TRBJ2-1	.	TRBV10-1	.	CASSESPGSTEQFF	TGCGCCAGCAGTGAGTCTCCAGGCAGTACTGAGCAGTTCTTC
TRBJ2-3	.	TRBV6-1	TRBD1	CASLRDSNSWDTQYF	TGTGCCAGCCTTCGGGACAGTAATTCCTGGGATACGCAGTATTTT
TRBJ2-7	.	TRBV5-1	.	CASSLAGRQPLNEQYF	TGCGCCAGCAGCTTGGCCGGGAGACAGCCCCTTAACGAGCAGTACTTC
TRBJ2-1	.	TRBV6-5	.	CASSYSGGRYNEQFF	TGTGCCAGCAGTTACTCAGGGGGACGGTACAATGAGCAGTTCTTC
TRBJ2-1	.	TRBV28	TRBD2	CASSTRTSGVSYNEQFF	TGCGCCAGCAGTACGAGGACTAGCGGGGTTTCCTACAATGAGCAGTTCTTC
TRBJ2-1	.	TRBV7-2	TRBD2	CASSLQVGRGSSYNEQFF	TGTGCCAGCAGCTTACAGGTGGGGCGGGGGAGCTCCTACAATGAGCAGTTCTTC
TRBJ2-3	.	TRBV10-2	.	CASPPVIDTQYF	TGCGCCAGCCCCCCGGTGATAGATACGCAGTATTTT
TRBJ2-1	.	TRBV19	TRBD2	CASSMGSGRNYNEQFF	TGTGCCAGTAGTATGGGTAGCGGGAGAAATTACAATGAGCAGTTCTTC
TRBJ2-7	.	TRBV29-1	TRBD2	CSVSGGEQGLEQYF	TGCAGCGTTAGCGGGGGCGAGCAGGGCCTCGAGCAGTACTTC
TRBJ1-1	.	TRBV6-5	TRBD1	CASRNRPGGTEAFF	TGTGCCAGCAGAAACCGACCAGGGGGAACTGAAGCTTTCTTT
TRBJ2-5	.	TRBV4-1	TRBD1	CASSPRDRSQETQYF	TGCGCCAGCAGCCCCCGGGACAGATCACAAGAGACCCAGTACTTC
TRBJ1-5	.	TRBV19	TRBD1	CASIDRAGGRQGQPQHF	TGTGCCAGTATTGACCGGGCAGGGGGCCGTCAGGGTCAGCCCCAGCATTTT
TRBJ2-2	.	TRBV4-1	TRBD2	CASTTTPMGGGATGELFF	TGCGCCAGCACCACAACCCCGATGGGCGGGGGGGCCACCGGGGAGCTGTTTTTT
TRBJ2-5	.	TRBV19	.	CASSTPKETQYF	TGTGCCAGTAGTACCCCAAAAGAGACCCAGTACTTC
TRBJ1-2	once	TRBV7-9	.	CASSLSGVQANYGYTF	TGTGCCAGCAGCCTAAGCGGGGTCCAAGCTAACTATGGCTACACCTTC
TRBJ1-6	.	TRBV9	TRBD1	CASSGDRVPRNNSPLHF	TGTGCCAGCAGCGGAGACAGGGTTCCCCGTAATAATTCACCCCTCCACTTT
TRBJ2-7	.	TRBV5-6	TRBD1	CASSHRDSIDEQYF	TGTGCCAGCAGCCACCGGGACAGTATCGACGAGCAGTACTTC
TRBJ2-7	.	TRBV9	.	CASSPSSALVYEQYF	TGTGCCAGCAGCCCCTCCTCGGCGCTAGTTTACGAGCAGTACTTC
TRBJ1-3	.	TRBV19	TRBD1	CASSTLDRDGNTIYF	TGTGCCAGTAGCACCCTCGACAGGGACGGAAACACCATATATTTT
TRBJ1-6	.	TRBV7-9	TRBD1	CASSLGQASYNSPLHF	TGTGCCAGCAGCTTGGGACAGGCCTCCTATAATTCACCCCTCCACTTT